Below are 16 T cell receptor beta chains sequenced from a single sample in a study of OX40 agonist ivuxolimab in advanced cancers. Profiled with immunoSEQ multiplex PCR; TCRdb holds only in-frame clones, not every one. The top ten clones hold roughly 1.6% of a sample with 80,000 to 100,000 clones, less than 95% of them seen once. This specimen was CD4+ or CD8+ T cells sorted from blood, taken in a trial of the OX40 agonist ivuxolimab. These receptors all stem from an adult with an advanced solid tumor such as melanoma, head and neck, liver or kidney cancer.

The sample holds a few counts of this clone. This rearrangement joins TRBV30 to TRBJ2-7; possibly TRBD2 for D (6 bases). V lost 0 bases, J lost 9 bases, and 12 bases lay in between. The CDR3 consists of 12 residues. The germline gives CDR1 GTSNPN, CDR2 SVGIG (reference sequence). The CDR3 bases are TGTGCCTGGAGTGTGGTGCGGGGCGCGCAGTACTTC. Translating it yields CAWSVVRGAQYF.

V is TRBV4-3 and J is TRBJ2-5, with 11 bases aligning to TRBD2. This CDR3 region has 17 residues. V gave up 1 base and J gave up 5 bases; unmatched junction bases: 9. The V gene's germline CDR1 is LGHNA and CDR2 YSLEER. CDR3 nucleotide sequence: TGCGCCAGCAGCCAAGGGGTGCTAGCGGGAGGATCGGAGACCCAGTACTTC. It codes for CASSQGVLAGGSETQYF.

This chain links TRBV15 with TRBJ1-6; no firm D call. Germline CDR1 is LNHNV and CDR2 is YYDKDF (reference sequence). This CDR3 is built from 15 residues. Trimming pared 0 bases from V and 8 bases from J, leaving 11 bases between. The CDR3 DNA is TGTGCCACCAGCAGAGATAGACGGGGATATTCACCCCTCCACTTT. Its translation: CATSRDRRGYSPLHF.

This clone was seen only once. The genes are TRBV11-1 and TRBJ2-3; D is perhaps TRBD2 (6 bases). Trimming removed 6 bases at V and 4 bases at J, with 23 bases between. Germline V gives CDR1 SGHAT, CDR2 FQDESV (reference sequence). The CDR3 runs to 17 residues. The CDR3 protein is CASRPKIDGEDSDTQYF. The CDR3 DNA sequence: TGTGCCAGCAGACCCAAAATAGACGGGGAGGACTCAGATACGCAGTATTTT.

This chain joins TRBV7-3 and TRBJ2-6, with 8 bases lining up with TRBD2. Germline assignment: CDR1 SGHTA and CDR2 FQGTGA. The ends lost 2 bases at V and 1 base at J; junction bases unmatched: 10. The CDR3 has 19 residues. The CDR3 here is CASSLLLADWVSGANVLTF. The CDR3, as DNA: TGTGCCAGCAGCTTATTACTAGCGGATTGGGTTTCTGGGGCCAACGTCCTGACTTTC.

This chain uses TRBV5-1 with TRBJ1-2; D might be TRBD1 (6 bases). V dropped 0 bases and J dropped 4 bases, with 13 bases sitting between them. Germline V gene sequence: CDR1 SGHRS, CDR2 YFSETQ. The CDR3 is 15 amino acids. The CDR3 nucleotides are TGCGCCAGCAGCTTGGAGGCAGGGGATGCCTATGGCTACACCTTC. Translating it yields CASSLEAGDAYGYTF. Supplemented by reference TRBV5-1 and TRBJ1-2, the full variable domain reads KAGVTQTPRYLIKTRGQQVTLSCSPISGHRSVSWYQQTPGQGLQFLFEYFSETQRNKGNFPGRFSGRQFSNSRSEMNVSTLELGDSALYLCASSLEAGDAYGYTFGSGTRLTVV.

The rearrangement uses TRBV5-6 and TRBJ2-3; D is possibly TRBD2 (6 bases). Trimming took 4 bases from V and 0 from J, leaving 15 bases between them. The length of the CDR3 is 16 residues. The V gene's germline CDR1 is SGHDT and CDR2 YYEEEE. CDR3 sequence: CASSPGGGSSTDTQYF. The CDR3, as DNA: TGTGCCAGCAGCCCTGGTGGGGGGAGTAGCACAGATACGCAGTATTTT. Looking up the rest from reference TRBV5-6 and TRBJ2-3 gives the full variable domain: DAGVTQSPTHLIKTRGQQVTLRCSPKSGHDTVSWYQQALGQGPQFIFQYYEEEERQRGNFPDRFSGHQFPNYSSELNVNALLLGDSALYLCASSPGGGSSTDTQYFGPGTRLTVL.

The V and J genes are TRBV9 and TRBJ2-7, with D possibly being TRBD2 (5 bases). Germline values: CDR1 SGDLS, CDR2 YYNGEE. The CDR3 totals 14 residues. Trimming cost V 0 bases and J 7 bases, with 14 bases left between them. The CDR3 DNA is TGTGCCAGCAGCGTAGGGACTCTTTATACGGAGCAGTACTTC. Protein: CASSVGTLYTEQYF.

This clone has just a few counts. One junction end disagrees with the germline gene, perhaps due to a read error. The chain is built from TRBV5-5 and TRBJ2-3; TRBD1 agrees at 9 bases. The CDR3 is made up of 13 amino acids. The germline V gene encodes CDR1 SGHKS and CDR2 YYEKEE (reference sequence). CDR3 residues: CASSLDRGDTQYF. CDR3 in DNA: TGTGCCAGCAGTTTGGACAGGGGAGATACGCAGTATTTT.

The chain uses TRBV19 and TRBJ2-1; TRBD2 matches 10 bases. The junction had 9 bases not matched to a gene; V was cut back by 9 bases and J by 7 bases. Germline V CDR1 and CDR2: LNHDA, SQIVND (reference sequence). CDR3 size: 14 residues. CDR3 residues: CARALLAGPNEQFF. In DNA, the CDR3 is TGTGCCAGGGCCCTACTAGCGGGACCGAATGAGCAGTTCTTC.

The V call is TRBV21-1, the J call TRBJ2-7. TRBV21-1 is a recognized pseudogene. The CDR3 has 13 amino acids. As DNA, the CDR3 is TGTGCCAGCAGCAAAGGTGGCTCCTACGAGCAGTACTTC. It codes for CASSKGGSYEQYF.

This clone occurred once. CDR3 coding DNA: TGCGCCAGCAGCCAAGATGGAGCTTCGAACACCGGGGAGCTGTTTTTT. Its translation is CASSQDGASNTGELFF. J is TRBJ2-2 and V is TRBV4-3; D ambiguous. Germline assignment: CDR1 LGHNA and CDR2 YSLEER. The V gene lost 0 bases and the J gene lost 0 bases, with 8 bases spanning the gap. The CDR3 is 16 residues long.

V usage is TRBV6-1 and J usage is TRBJ2-3; 9 nucleotides align to TRBD1. This CDR3 region has 13 residues. Germline loops: CDR1 MNHNS, CDR2 SASEGT. V was clipped by 8 bases and J by 1 base; unmatched bases: 1. The CDR3: CASRTGGTDTQYF. The CDR3 DNA sequence: TGTGCCAGCCGGACAGGGGGCACAGATACGCAGTATTTT.

The chain joins TRBV2 to TRBJ1-5, with D possibly being TRBD1 (5 bases). The length of the CDR3 is 15 residues. V was pared by 4 bases and J by 2 bases, with 12 bases between. Per germline, CDR1 SNHLY and CDR2 FYNNEI. CDR3 DNA sequence: TGTGCCAGCAGTGTAAGTCAGGGACGCAATCAGCCCCAGCATTTT. It is translated as CASSVSQGRNQPQHF.

This clone was observed once. The chain combines TRBV20-1 with TRBJ2-1; perhaps TRBD1 as D (6 bases). The CDR3 sequence is 11 residues long. V was cut by 4 bases and J by 6 bases, with 7 bases left in between. Germline CDR1 reads DFQATT; CDR2 reads SNEGSKA (reference sequence). The CDR3 DNA sequence: TGCAGTGCTAAACAGGGCAATGAGCAGTTCTTC. Translating gives CSAKQGNEQFF.

The chain employs TRBV14 and TRBJ2-7, with TRBD2 as a possible D gene (6 bases). The CDR3 covers 14 residues. CDR1 is SGHDN, CDR2 FVKESK, per germline. Trimming left V 4 bases short and J 2 bases short, with 12 bases between. CDR3 DNA: TGTGCCAGCAGCCCTTGGGAGGAAACCTACGAGCAGTACTTC. It codes for CASSPWEETYEQYF.